Shown below are 15 T cell receptor beta chains from a single sample sequenced in a study of blood T cell repertoires in COVID-19 (dated by TCRdb to the early 2020s). The method behind the library was the immunoSEQ multiplex PCR assay. In TCRdb, the immuneACCESS table is reduced to in-frame sequences with V and J assigned. These tables do not hold every clone; where another copy was compared, an unresolved V gene accounts for under half, and the others remain unexplained. For this sample there are a few hundred thousand clones; over 80% appear just once. Jointly, the top ten make up 1.2% of the sample. The specimen was PBMCs or T cells enriched from blood (not recorded which). The receptors shown here come from a man aged 25-40 years who had recovered from COVID-19.

This clone was detected once. The V and J genes are TRBV18 and TRBJ2-1, with 7 bases that match TRBD2. CDR1 is KGHSH and CDR2 is LQKENI in the germline V gene. Losses at the gene ends were 1 base for V and 0 bases for J; bases not matched to a gene: 3. The CDR3 spans 16 residues. The CDR3, as DNA: TGTGCCAGCTCACCACGGGGGGGGGACTCCTACAATGAGCAGTTCTTC. Translation gives CASSPRGGDSYNEQFF.

The CDR3 DNA reads as TGTGCCAGCACCCCGGCAGGACAGGGTTTAGTCGCCTATGGCTACACCTTC. It is translated as CASTPAGQGLVAYGYTF. The gene calls are TRBV28 and TRBJ1-2, with 8 nucleotides matching TRBD1. Trimming at V came to 7 bases and at J to 4 bases, leaving 17 bases not matched to a gene. The CDR3 length is 17 residues. Germline V lookup: CDR1 MDHEN, CDR2 SYDVKM.

V is TRBV13 and J is TRBJ2-7; the D gene is possibly TRBD2 (5 bases). Trimming removed 5 bases from V and 0 bases from J, with 8 bases in between. Per germline, CDR1 PRHDT and CDR2 FYEKMQ (reference sequence). This CDR3 comprises 13 residues. Here the CDR3 DNA reads TGTGCCAGCAGCGCGACTACCTCCTACGAGCAGTACTTC. Protein: CASSATTSYEQYF. Together with reference TRBV13 and TRBJ2-7, the CDR3 gives the full variable domain: AAGVIQSPRHLIKEKRETATLKCYPIPRHDTVYWYQQGPGQDPQFLISFYEKMQSDKGSIPDRFSAQQFSDYHSELNMSSLELGDSALYFCASSATTSYEQYFGPGTRLTVT.

The chain carries TRBV6-5 and TRBJ1-6; maybe TRBD1 (6 bases). The CDR3 runs 14 residues. Deletions cut 5 bases from V and 5 bases from J, with 10 bases between. CDR1 MNHEY and CDR2 SVGAGI come from the germline V gene. DNA of the CDR3: TGTGCCAGCAGTACCGGGACACATAATTCACCCCTCCACTTT. This encodes CASSTGTHNSPLHF.

In its sample, this clone was seen a few times. The rearrangement links TRBV2 to TRBJ2-2, with 8 bases aligning to TRBD1. The CDR3 loop spans 14 amino acids. The J segment lost 5 bases and the V segment lost 3 bases, leaving 2 bases of the junction unmatched. In germline, CDR1 is SNHLY, CDR2 FYNNEI. This CDR3 is CASSEDRETGELFF. CDR3 DNA sequence: TGTGCCAGCAGTGAGGACAGGGAAACCGGGGAGCTGTTTTTT.

The rearrangement uses TRBV7-2 and TRBJ1-5; D remains ambiguous. The CDR3 contains 12 residues. The V gene lost 5 bases and the J gene lost 3 bases, with 5 bases spanning the gap. The germline V gene encodes CDR1 SGHTA and CDR2 FQGNSA. The CDR3 region is CASSLLNQPQHF. The CDR3 bases are TGTGCCAGCAGCCTTCTCAATCAGCCCCAGCATTTT.

This clone was seen once. The gene calls are TRBV11-2 and TRBJ2-5, with 11 nucleotides matching TRBD1. Germline CDR1 SGHAT, CDR2 FQNNGV. There are 16 residues in the CDR3. With 5 bases clipped from V and 6 bases from J, the junction kept 11 bases outside the gene matches. In DNA, the CDR3 is TGTGCCAGCAGCCACCCAGGACAGGGGGCGTTGAAGACCCAGTACTTC. Its protein is CASSHPGQGALKTQYF. Full variable domain (missing parts from reference TRBV11-2 and TRBJ2-5): EAGVAQSPRYKIIEKRQSVAFWCNPISGHATLYWYQQILGQGPKLLIQFQNNGVVDDSQLPKDRFSAERLKGVDSTLKIQPAKLEDSAVYLCASSHPGQGALKTQYFGPGTRLLVL.

The chain uses TRBV4-1 and TRBJ2-7; 8 bases fit TRBD1. V lost 4 bases to trimming and J lost 3 bases; unmatched junction nucleotides: 5. Germline V CDR1 and CDR2: MGHRA, YSYEKL. The CDR3 runs to 14 residues. The CDR3 here is CASSRGQGDYEQYF. Written as DNA, the CDR3 is TGCGCCAGCAGCCGCGGACAGGGAGACTACGAGCAGTACTTC.

This chain joins TRBV28 and TRBJ1-2; D not resolved. CDR1 and CDR2 from the germline V gene are MDHEN and SYDVKM. The CDR3 consists of 13 residues. The ends were cut back, 4 bases at V and 2 bases at J, with 8 bases in the middle. The CDR3 loop is CASSSGGNYGYTF. The CDR3, as DNA: TGTGCCAGCAGTTCCGGAGGGAACTATGGCTACACCTTC.

The genes are TRBV4-3 and TRBJ2-5; a weak D match, TRBD1 (5 bases). Between the trimmed V and J ends, which lost 0 bases and 0 bases, there was a span of 20 bases. The CDR3 sequence is 19 residues long. Germline V CDR1 and CDR2: LGHNA, YSLEER. CDR3 sequence reads: CASSQDWKSSLQDQETQYF. The CDR3 DNA reads TGCGCCAGCAGCCAAGACTGGAAGTCGTCGCTACAGGACCAAGAGACCCAGTACTTC.

This chain joins TRBV4-3 and TRBJ2-1; no clear D. CDR1 and CDR2 from the germline V gene are LGHNA and YSLEER. V shed 2 bases and J shed 5 bases, with 13 bases lying between them. The CDR3 length is 15 residues. The CDR3 region is CASSQYGSTDNEQFF. The CDR3 nucleotides read TGCGCCAGCAGCCAATACGGAAGTACAGACAATGAGCAGTTCTTC.

The chain carries TRBV30 and TRBJ1-1, with TRBD1 matching over 7 bases. The CDR3 covers 11 residues. With 5 bases clipped from V and 8 bases from J, the junction kept 5 bases outside the gene matches. Germline lookup yields CDR1 GTSNPN and CDR2 SVGIG (reference sequence). CDR3 nucleotide sequence: TGTGCCTGGGCTTCGGGACAGGAAGCTTTCTTT. Amino acid sequence: CAWASGQEAFF. The variable domain in full, with the rest retrieved from reference TRBV30 and TRBJ1-1, is SQTIHQWPATLVQPVGSPLSLECTVEGTSNPNLYWYRQAAGRGLQLLFYSVGIGQISSEVPQNLSASRPQDRQFILSSKKLLLSDSGFYLCAWASGQEAFFGQGTRLTVV.

This clone has a handful of counts. The gene calls are TRBV7-9 and TRBJ1-1; maybe TRBD1 (5 bases). Trimming removed 4 bases at V and 1 base at J, with 10 bases between. Germline V gene data show CDR1 as SEHNR and CDR2 as FQNEAQ (reference sequence). The CDR3 contains 14 residues. This CDR3 reads CASSSGQGNTEAFF. Written as DNA, the CDR3 is TGTGCCAGCAGCTCCGGGCAGGGGAACACTGAAGCTTTCTTT.

The chain carries TRBV5-1 and TRBJ2-1, with D unresolved. The CDR3 is 11 amino acids. V lost 6 bases and J lost 8, with 9 bases in between. Germline values: CDR1 SGHRS, CDR2 YFSETQ. Here the CDR3 reads CASTDGYEQFF. The CDR3 DNA reads as TGCGCCAGCACCGACGGGTATGAGCAGTTCTTC. Variable domain in full (rest from reference TRBV5-1 and TRBJ2-1): KAGVTQTPRYLIKTRGQQVTLSCSPISGHRSVSWYQQTPGQGLQFLFEYFSETQRNKGNFPGRFSGRQFSNSRSEMNVSTLELGDSALYLCASTDGYEQFFGPGTRLTVL.

This clone turned up a few times. This chain joins TRBV9 and TRBJ2-5; 8 positions match TRBD1. This CDR3 spans 16 amino acids. From germline, CDR1 is SGDLS and CDR2 YYNGEE. V gave up 0 bases and J gave up 0 bases; unmatched junction bases: 4. CDR3 loop: CASSVGNRGNQETQYF. In nucleotides, the CDR3 is TGTGCCAGCAGCGTAGGAAACAGGGGGAACCAAGAGACCCAGTACTTC.